This T cell receptor beta chain was sequenced for a study of cytomegalovirus exposure and HLA in healthy donors. With 60 Vbeta and 13 Jbeta primers, the PCR was carried out. Sequencing was performed with immunoSEQ multiplex PCR; in TCRdb, only in-frame clones are kept and a portion is missing. The data contain roughly 170,000 clones, approximately 77% of them singletons. Germline lookup yields CDR1 GTSNPN and CDR2 SVGIG (reference sequence). V lost 3 bases and J 4 bases, leaving 7 bases between the germline ends. CDR3 size: 12 residues. The receptor was isolated from a male donor in good health and CMV-seronegative. The chain has TRBV30 and TRBJ2-1; no firm D call. Sequencing input: PBMCs. CDR3 region: CAWSAGYNEQFF. For the CDR3, the DNA is TGTGCCTGGAGCGCCGGGTACAATGAGCAGTTCTTC.